The 13 T cell receptor beta chains below come from one sample, sequenced in a study of CD8+CD57+ T cells in acquired aplastic anemia (dated by TCRdb to 2017 to 2018). This sample was sequenced with an Illumina HiSeq 2000. Genomic DNA served as template for TCR beta VDJ combination and CDR3 sequence profiling. TCRdb passed the public sequencing reads through fastp at Q25 and MiXCR, retaining productive beta sequences. Here each entry gathers all rows of one CDR3 protein and keeps the most common genes and DNA. The table for this sample lists 200,000 or so distinct CDR3 sequences; under 70% of them were counted only once. Of the sample, under 60% falls within the top ten clones. Sequencing was performed on sorted CD4+, CD8+, or CD8+CD57+ T cells (not recorded which) from PBMCs. The receptors were gathered from a human donor with severe aplastic anemia or a healthy control (not recorded which).

J is TRBJ2-7 and V is TRBV20-1; 10 bases line up with TRBD2. The V gene end was trimmed by 6 bases and the J gene end by 2 bases; junction bases not matched to a gene: 4. The germline V gene has CDR1 DFQATT and CDR2 SNEGSKA (reference sequence). The CDR3 totals 13 residues. CDR3 protein: CSARLAGPYEQYF. As DNA, the CDR3 is TGCAGTGCAAGACTAGCGGGCCCCTACGAGCAGTACTTC.

This clonotype has at least ten counts. V is TRBV27 and J is TRBJ2-7; D is ambiguous. CDR1 and CDR2 (germline): MNHEY, SMNVEV (reference sequence). CDR3 length: 11 amino acids. V was pared by 4 bases and J by 6 bases, with 7 bases between. CDR3 nucleotides: TGTGCCAGCAGTTCCGGCTTCGAGCAGTACTTC. This gives the protein CASSSGFEQYF.

V gene TRBV6-2 or TRBV6-3 combines with J gene TRBJ2-2; maybe TRBD2 (5 bases). This CDR3 has 15 residues. The germline V and J ends were trimmed by 5 bases and 2 bases, with 12 bases remaining between them. Per germline, CDR1 MNHEY and CDR2 SVGEGT. The CDR3 nucleotides read TGTGCCAGCAGTAAACCTGGAGGAAACACCGGGGAGCTGTTTTTT. Its translation is CASSKPGGNTGELFF.

The chain joins TRBV20-1 to TRBJ1-3, with a weak D call TRBD1 (5 bases). The germline V and J ends were trimmed by 4 bases and 1 base, with 11 bases remaining between them. CDR1 DFQATT and CDR2 SNEGSKA come from the germline V gene (reference sequence). This CDR3 region has 14 residues. The CDR3 here is CSAKIAGSGNTIYF. The CDR3 bases are TGCAGTGCTAAGATCGCAGGGTCTGGAAACACCATATATTTT.

Comments on this clonotype: The conserved final phenylalanine or tryptophan is absent from the CDR3, which likely points to a read error. V gene TRBV19 combines with J gene TRBJ1-2; the D is unclear. Trimming left V 5 bases short and J 4 bases short, with 14 bases between. The length of the CDR3 is 14 residues. Germline loops: CDR1 LNHDA, CDR2 SQIVND (reference sequence). The CDR3 region has the DNA TGTGCCAGTAGTCTCCAGACATTCAGCTATGGCTACACCCTC. Encoded protein: CASSLQTFSYGYTL.

This sequence joins TRBV20-1 and TRBJ1-2; TRBD1 is a possible D gene (5 bases). CDR1 is DFQATT and CDR2 is SNEGSKA in the germline V gene (reference sequence). The CDR3 length is 15 residues. V gave up 1 base and J gave up 4 bases, with 16 bases separating them. The CDR3 loop is CSARVSALRGYGYTF. In nucleotides, the CDR3 is TGCAGTGCTAGAGTGTCAGCTTTAAGGGGCTATGGCTACACCTTC.

The gene calls are TRBV12-3 or TRBV12-4 and TRBJ1-2; D is possibly TRBD1 (5 bases). The CDR3 consists of 13 residues. Trimming took 3 bases from V and 7 from J, leaving 12 bases between them. The CDR3 nucleotides read TGTGCCAGCAGTTTCGGCAGGGTGGCTGGCTACACCTTC. Encoded protein: CASSFGRVAGYTF.

J is TRBJ2-2 and V is TRBV7-3; 14 positions agree with TRBD2. Trimming took 5 bases from V and 7 from J; bases not matched to a gene: 6. This CDR3 spans 16 amino acids. Per the germline V gene, CDR1 is SGHTA and CDR2 is FQGTGA. The CDR3 DNA follows: TGTGCCAGCAGCCCGCCCGGGACTAGCGGGAGCGGGGAGCTGTTTTTT. As protein: CASSPPGTSGSGELFF.

This clonotype has ten or more counts. This sequence joins TRBV14 and TRBJ2-1; TRBD2 aligns across 12 bases. Germline V gives CDR1 SGHDN, CDR2 FVKESK. The ends lost 1 base at V and 3 bases at J; junction bases unmatched: 13. The length of the CDR3 is 20 residues. CDR3: CASSQVRLAGGIFVYNEQFF. The CDR3 DNA is TGTGCCAGCAGCCAAGTTCGTCTAGCGGGGGGGATTTTCGTCTACAATGAGCAGTTCTTC.

V is TRBV20-1 and J is TRBJ2-1; perhaps D is TRBD1 or TRBD2 (6 bases each). Germline-derived CDR1 and CDR2 are DFQATT and SNEGSKA (reference sequence). This CDR3 comprises 14 residues. Trimming took 0 bases from V and 8 from J, leaving 14 bases between them. The CDR3: CSARDPQGGDEQFF. The CDR3 DNA follows: TGCAGTGCTAGAGATCCACAGGGCGGGGATGAGCAGTTCTTC.

This chain connects TRBV20-1 to TRBJ1-5; D is uncertain. This CDR3 comprises 14 residues. V was shortened by 1 base and J by 0 bases, with 7 bases between the two germline ends. CDR1 and CDR2 from the germline V gene are DFQATT and SNEGSKA (reference sequence). The chain's CDR3 is CSARGHYSNQPQHF. CDR3 nucleotides: TGCAGTGCTAGAGGACATTATAGCAATCAGCCCCAGCATTTT.

This clonotype was observed many times. This chain links TRBV19 with TRBJ2-3; unclear D gene. This CDR3 has 14 amino acids. Per germline, CDR1 LNHDA and CDR2 SQIVND (reference sequence). Trimming cost V 1 base and J 2 bases, with 7 bases left between them. The CDR3 protein is CASSIGSVTDTQYF. CDR3 nucleotide sequence: TGTGCCAGTAGTATAGGTTCCGTCACAGATACGCAGTATTTT. The variable domain in full, completed from reference TRBV19 and TRBJ2-3, reads DGGITQSPKYLFRKEGQNVTLSCEQNLNHDAMYWYRQDPGQGLRLIYYSQIVNDFQKGDIAEGYSVSREKKESFPLTVTSAQKNPTAFYLCASSIGSVTDTQYFGPGTRLTVL.

The J gene is TRBJ2-7, the V gene TRBV12-3 or TRBV12-4; possibly TRBD1 for D (6 bases). The V gene lost 6 bases and the J gene lost 3 bases, with 12 bases spanning the gap. CDR3 length equals 13 residues. CDR3 residues: CASRRDTYYEQYF. The CDR3 nucleotides are TGTGCCAGCAGACGGGACACATACTACGAGCAGTACTTC.